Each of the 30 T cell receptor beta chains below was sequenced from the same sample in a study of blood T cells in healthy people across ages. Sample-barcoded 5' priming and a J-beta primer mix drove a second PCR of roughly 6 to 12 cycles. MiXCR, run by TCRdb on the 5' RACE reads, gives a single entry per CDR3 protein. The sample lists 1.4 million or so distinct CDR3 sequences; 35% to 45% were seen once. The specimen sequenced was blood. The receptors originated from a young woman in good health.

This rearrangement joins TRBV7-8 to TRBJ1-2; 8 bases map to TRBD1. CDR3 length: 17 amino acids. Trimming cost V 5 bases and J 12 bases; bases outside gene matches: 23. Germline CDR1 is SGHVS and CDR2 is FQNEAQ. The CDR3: CASSPTRQGPLYGVDTF. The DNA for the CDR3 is TGTGCCAGCAGCCCGACTCGACAGGGGCCCCTCTATGGGGTGGACACCTTC. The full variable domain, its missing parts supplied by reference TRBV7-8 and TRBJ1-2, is GAGVSQSPRYKVAKRGQDVALRCDPISGHVSLFWYQQALGQGPEFLTYFQNEAQLDKSGLPSDRFFAERPEGSVSTLKIQRTQQEDSAVYLCASSPTRQGPLYGVDTFGSGTRLTVV.

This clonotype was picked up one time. CDR3 sequence (DNA): TGCAGTGCTTCCTGGGATGTCTATGGCTACACCTTC. It is translated as CSASWDVYGYTF. The chain recombines TRBV20-1 with TRBJ1-2; D remains ambiguous. Trimming removed 5 bases from V and 4 bases from J, with 11 bases in between. The germline V gene has CDR1 DFQATT and CDR2 SNEGSKA (reference sequence). The CDR3 spans 12 residues.

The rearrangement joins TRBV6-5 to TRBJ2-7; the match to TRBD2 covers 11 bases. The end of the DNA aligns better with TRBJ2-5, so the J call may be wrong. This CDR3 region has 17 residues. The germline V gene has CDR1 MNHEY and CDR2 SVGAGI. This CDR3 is CASSYRTSGPPGETQYF. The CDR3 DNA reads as TGTGCCAGCAGTTATCGGACTAGCGGGCCCCCGGGGGAGACCCAGTACTTC.

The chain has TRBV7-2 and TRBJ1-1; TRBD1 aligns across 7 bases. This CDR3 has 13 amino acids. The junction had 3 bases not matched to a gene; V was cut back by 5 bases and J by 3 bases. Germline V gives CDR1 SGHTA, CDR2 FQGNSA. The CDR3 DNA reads TGTGCCAGCAGCCGGGACAGTGACACTGAAGCTTTCTTT. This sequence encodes CASSRDSDTEAFF.

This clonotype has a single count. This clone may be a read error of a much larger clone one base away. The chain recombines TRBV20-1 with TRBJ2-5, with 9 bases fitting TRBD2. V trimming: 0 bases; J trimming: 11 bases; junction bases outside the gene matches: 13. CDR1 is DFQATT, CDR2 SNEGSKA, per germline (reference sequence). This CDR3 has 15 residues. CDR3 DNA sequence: TGCAGTGCTAGAGATCGGCGCGGGGGGGACAATGAGCAGTACTTC. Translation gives CSARDRRGGDNEQYF.

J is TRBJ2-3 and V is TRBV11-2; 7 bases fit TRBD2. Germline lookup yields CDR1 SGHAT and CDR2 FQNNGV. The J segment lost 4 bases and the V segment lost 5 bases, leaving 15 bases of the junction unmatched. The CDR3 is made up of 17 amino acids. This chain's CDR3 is CASSPAFWRECPDTQYF. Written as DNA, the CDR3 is TGTGCCAGCAGCCCTGCGTTTTGGCGGGAGTGCCCAGATACGCAGTATTTT.

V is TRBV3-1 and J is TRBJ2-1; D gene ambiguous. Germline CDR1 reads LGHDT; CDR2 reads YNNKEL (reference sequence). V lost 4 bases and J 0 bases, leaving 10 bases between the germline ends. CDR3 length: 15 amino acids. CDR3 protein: CASSPERHSYNEQFF. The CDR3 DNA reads TGTGCCAGCAGCCCAGAGAGACACTCCTACAATGAGCAGTTCTTC.

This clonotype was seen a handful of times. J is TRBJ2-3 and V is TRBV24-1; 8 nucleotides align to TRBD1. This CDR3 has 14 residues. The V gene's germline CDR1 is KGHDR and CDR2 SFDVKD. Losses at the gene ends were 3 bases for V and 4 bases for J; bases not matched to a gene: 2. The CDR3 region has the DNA TGTGCCACCAGTGATCGGACAGGGTCAGATACGCAGTATTTT. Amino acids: CATSDRTGSDTQYF.

CDR3 loop: CASSPQTGIDEQFF. The DNA of the CDR3 is TGTGCCAGCAGCCCTCAGACAGGGATCGATGAGCAGTTCTTC. V is TRBV12-3 or TRBV12-4 and J is TRBJ2-1, with 7 bases matching TRBD1. Trimming cost V 6 bases and J 8 bases; bases outside gene matches: 10. The CDR3 is made up of 14 amino acids.

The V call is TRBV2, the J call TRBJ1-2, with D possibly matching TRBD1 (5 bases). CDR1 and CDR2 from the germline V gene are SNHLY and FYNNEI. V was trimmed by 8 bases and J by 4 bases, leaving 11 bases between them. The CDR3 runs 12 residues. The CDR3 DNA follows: TGTGCCAGCCTCGACGGGGCCTATGGCTACACCTTC. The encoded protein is CASLDGAYGYTF.

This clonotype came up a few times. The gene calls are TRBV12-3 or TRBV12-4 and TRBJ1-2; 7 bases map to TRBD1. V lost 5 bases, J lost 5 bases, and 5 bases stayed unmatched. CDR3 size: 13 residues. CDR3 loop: CASSKTGKYGYTF. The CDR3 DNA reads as TGTGCCAGCAGTAAGACAGGGAAATATGGCTACACCTTC.

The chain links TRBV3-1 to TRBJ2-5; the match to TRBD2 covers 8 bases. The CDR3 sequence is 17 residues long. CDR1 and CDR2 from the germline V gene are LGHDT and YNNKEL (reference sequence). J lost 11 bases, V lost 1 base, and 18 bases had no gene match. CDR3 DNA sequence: TGTGCCAGCAGCCAAGGACGGAGGACTAGCACTGACGATGAGCAGTACTTC. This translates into CASSQGRRTSTDDEQYF.

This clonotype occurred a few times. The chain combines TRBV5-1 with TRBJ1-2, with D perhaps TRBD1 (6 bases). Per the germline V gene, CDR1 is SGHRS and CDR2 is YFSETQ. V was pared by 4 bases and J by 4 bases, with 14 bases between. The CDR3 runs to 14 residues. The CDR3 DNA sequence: TGCGCCAGCAGCCTCCTCACAGGGCTCTATGGCTACACCTTC. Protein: CASSLLTGLYGYTF.

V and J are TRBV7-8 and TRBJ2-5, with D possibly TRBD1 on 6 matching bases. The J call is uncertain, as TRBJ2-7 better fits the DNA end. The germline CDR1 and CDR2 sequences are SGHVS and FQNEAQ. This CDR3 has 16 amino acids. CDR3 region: CASSLVQQTGLFEQYF. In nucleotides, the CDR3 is TGTGCCAGCAGCTTAGTGCAACAGACAGGCCTATTCGAGCAGTACTTC.

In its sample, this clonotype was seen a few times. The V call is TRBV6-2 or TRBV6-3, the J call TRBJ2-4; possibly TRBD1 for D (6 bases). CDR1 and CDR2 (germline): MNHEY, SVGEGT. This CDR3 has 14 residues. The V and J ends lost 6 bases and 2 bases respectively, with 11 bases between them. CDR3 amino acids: CASSRDISKNIQYF. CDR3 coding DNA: TGTGCCAGCAGCCGGGACATTTCCAAAAACATTCAGTACTTC.

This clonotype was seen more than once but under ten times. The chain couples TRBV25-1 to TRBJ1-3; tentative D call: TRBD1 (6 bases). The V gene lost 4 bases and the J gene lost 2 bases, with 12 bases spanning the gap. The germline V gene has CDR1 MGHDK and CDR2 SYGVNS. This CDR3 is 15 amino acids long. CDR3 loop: CASSATGPTGNTIYF. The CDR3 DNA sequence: TGTGCCAGCAGTGCCACAGGGCCCACTGGAAACACCATATATTTT.

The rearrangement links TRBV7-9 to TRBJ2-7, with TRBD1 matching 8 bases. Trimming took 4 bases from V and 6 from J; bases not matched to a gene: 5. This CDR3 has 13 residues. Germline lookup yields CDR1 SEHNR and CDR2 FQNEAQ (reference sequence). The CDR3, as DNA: TGTGCCAGCAGCTCCCCCCAGGGGGCCGAGCAGTACTTC. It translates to CASSSPQGAEQYF.

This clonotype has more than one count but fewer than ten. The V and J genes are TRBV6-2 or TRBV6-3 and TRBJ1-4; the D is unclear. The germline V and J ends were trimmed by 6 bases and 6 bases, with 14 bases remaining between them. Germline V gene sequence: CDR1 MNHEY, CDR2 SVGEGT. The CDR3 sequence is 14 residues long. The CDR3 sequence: CASRARRLDEKLFF. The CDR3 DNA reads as TGTGCCAGCAGGGCCCGCCGACTGGATGAAAAACTGTTTTTT.

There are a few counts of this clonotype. DNA for the CDR3: TGTGCCAGCGGGACAGGGTACAACGAGCAGTACTTC. It is translated as CASGTGYNEQYF. V is TRBV6-1 and J is TRBJ2-7, with TRBD1 identical over 9 bases. The CDR3 covers 12 residues. Germline trimming cut 8 bases from V and 5 bases from J; bases unmatched to any gene: 4. The germline gives CDR1 MNHNS, CDR2 SASEGT.

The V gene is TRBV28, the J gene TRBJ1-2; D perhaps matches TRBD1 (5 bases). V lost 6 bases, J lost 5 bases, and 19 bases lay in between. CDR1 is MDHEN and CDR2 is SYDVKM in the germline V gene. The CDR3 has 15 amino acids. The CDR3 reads CASSQKGEYLYGYTF. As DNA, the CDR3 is TGTGCCAGCAGCCAAAAAGGGGAGTATTTATATGGCTACACCTTC.

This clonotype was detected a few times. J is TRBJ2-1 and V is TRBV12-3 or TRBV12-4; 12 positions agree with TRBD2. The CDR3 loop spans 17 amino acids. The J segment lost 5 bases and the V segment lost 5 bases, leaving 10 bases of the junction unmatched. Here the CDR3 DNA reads TGTGCCAGCAGTCAGAATAGACTAGCGGGAGTTGACAATGAGCAGTTCTTC. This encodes CASSQNRLAGVDNEQFF.

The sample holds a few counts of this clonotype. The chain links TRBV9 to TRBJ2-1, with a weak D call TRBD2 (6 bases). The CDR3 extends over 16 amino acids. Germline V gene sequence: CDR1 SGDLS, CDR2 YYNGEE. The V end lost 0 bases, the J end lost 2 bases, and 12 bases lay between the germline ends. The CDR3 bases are TGTGCCAGCAGCGTAGACGGGGGTGATACCTACAATGAGCAGTTCTTC. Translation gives CASSVDGGDTYNEQFF.

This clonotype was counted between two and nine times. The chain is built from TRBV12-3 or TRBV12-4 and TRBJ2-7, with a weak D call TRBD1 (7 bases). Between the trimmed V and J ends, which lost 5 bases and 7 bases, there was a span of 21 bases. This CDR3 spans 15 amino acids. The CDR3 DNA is TGTGCCAGCAGTCTAGGCAGGGGGGCATACAATGAGCAGTACTTC. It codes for CASSLGRGAYNEQYF.

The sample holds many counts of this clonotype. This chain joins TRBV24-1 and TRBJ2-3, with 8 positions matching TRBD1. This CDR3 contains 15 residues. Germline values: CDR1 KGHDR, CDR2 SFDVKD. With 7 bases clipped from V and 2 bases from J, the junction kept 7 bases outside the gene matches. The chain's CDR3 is CATSLGQGVTDTQYF. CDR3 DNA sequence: TGTGCCACCAGCCTCGGACAGGGCGTCACAGATACGCAGTATTTT.

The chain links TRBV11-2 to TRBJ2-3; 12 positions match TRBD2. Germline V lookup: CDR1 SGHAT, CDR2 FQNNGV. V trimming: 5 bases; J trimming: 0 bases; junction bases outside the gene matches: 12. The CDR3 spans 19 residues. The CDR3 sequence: CASSPSGTSGPSSTDTQYF. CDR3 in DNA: TGTGCCAGCAGCCCCTCCGGGACTAGCGGGCCCTCTAGCACAGATACGCAGTATTTT.

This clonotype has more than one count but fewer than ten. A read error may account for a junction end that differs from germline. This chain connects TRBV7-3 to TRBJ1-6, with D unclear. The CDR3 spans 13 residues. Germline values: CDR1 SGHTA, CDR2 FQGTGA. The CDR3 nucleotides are TGTGCCAGCAGTTTAAGGGCGAATTCACCCCTCCACTTT. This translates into CASSLRANSPLHF.

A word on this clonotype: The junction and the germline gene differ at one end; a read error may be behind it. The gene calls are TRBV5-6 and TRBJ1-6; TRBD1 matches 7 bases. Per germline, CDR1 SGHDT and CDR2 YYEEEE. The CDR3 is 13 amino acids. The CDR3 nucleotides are TGTGCCAGCACCCAGGGACAGACAACTCCCCCCCACTTT. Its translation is CASTQGQTTPPHF.

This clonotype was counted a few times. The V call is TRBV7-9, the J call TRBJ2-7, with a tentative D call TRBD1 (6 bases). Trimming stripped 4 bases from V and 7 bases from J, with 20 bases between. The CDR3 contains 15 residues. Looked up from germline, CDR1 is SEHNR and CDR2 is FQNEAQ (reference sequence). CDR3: CASSSFRDTANEQYF. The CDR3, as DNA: TGTGCCAGCAGCTCATTCCGGGACACTGCTAATGAGCAGTACTTC. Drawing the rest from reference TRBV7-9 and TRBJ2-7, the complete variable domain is DTGVSQNPRHKITKRGQNVTFRCDPISEHNRLYWYRQTLGQGPEFLTYFQNEAQLEKSRLLSDRFSAERPKGSFSTLEIQRTEQGDSAMYLCASSSFRDTANEQYFGPGTRLTVT.

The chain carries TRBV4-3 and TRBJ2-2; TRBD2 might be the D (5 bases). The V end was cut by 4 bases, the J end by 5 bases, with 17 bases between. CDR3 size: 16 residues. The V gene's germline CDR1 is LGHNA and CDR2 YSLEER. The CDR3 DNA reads TGCGCCAGCAGCCGGTTTGAAGGACTGAGTACCGGGGAGCTGTTTTTT. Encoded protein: CASSRFEGLSTGELFF.

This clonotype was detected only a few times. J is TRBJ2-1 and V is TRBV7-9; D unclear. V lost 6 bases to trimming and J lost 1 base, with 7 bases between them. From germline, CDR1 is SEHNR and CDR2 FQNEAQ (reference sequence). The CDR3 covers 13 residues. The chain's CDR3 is CASRPESYNEQFF. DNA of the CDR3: TGTGCCAGCAGGCCGGAGTCCTACAATGAGCAGTTCTTC.